The clone carrying this T cell receptor (beta chain) came up a few times. The antigen remains undetermined. The sample has other DNA sequences that encode this CDR3 too. This sample was included in a study of cytomegalovirus exposure and HLA in healthy donors. J was trimmed by 0 bases and V by 5 bases; bases with no gene match: 3. Germline CDR1 SGHTA, CDR2 FQGTGA. The CDR3 has 14 amino acids. Both 60 Vbeta primers and 13 Jbeta primers went into the PCR. Repertoires were generated with immunoSEQ multiplex PCR, while TCRdb's copy carries only in-frame clones and drops some. The sample lists about 90,000 clones, about three quarters occurring once. Whole-study results and caveats: DRB1 had the most TCR associations and HLA-C the fewest, a later analysis found, with rates varying by HLA locus. TRBV6-2, TRBV6-3 and some other V segments were unresolvable in 87-base-pair reads. Data from an earlier analysis indicated that most TCR beta V segments were productive either about 87% or about 30% of the time.

The clonotype comes from a boy between 10 and 17 years old in good health and CMV-seronegative. The chain is built from TRBV7-3 and TRBJ1-1; 7 nucleotides match TRBD1. The sequencing sample was made of PBMCs. CDR3 in amino acids: CASSLGQLNTEAFF. The CDR3 bases are TGTGCCAGCAGCCTGGGACAGCTGAACACTGAAGCTTTCTTT.